This T cell receptor beta chain appears in the sequencing data of a study of T cell responses to AZD1222 COVID-19 vaccine. Study results and caveats: Females made up more of the donors, who were largely white British, and clonal diversity may have come out too low.

Points on this clone: Its antigen is not known.

Using immunoSEQ multiplex PCR, the repertoire was profiled, and TCRdb retains in-frame clones only, with some absent. The repertoire consists of more than 100,000 clones, with roughly 84% occurring once and the leading ten covering less than 8%. Trimming removed 5 bases at V and 3 bases at J, with 13 bases between. Per the germline V gene, CDR1 is SGHTA and CDR2 is FQGNSA. The CDR3 extends over 14 amino acids. The rearrangement joins TRBV7-2 to TRBJ1-1, with a tentative D call TRBD1 (5 bases). The sequencing used peripheral blood, collected on day 0 of AZD1222 vaccination. The clonotype originates from an adult in good health. For the CDR3, the DNA is TGTGCCAGCAGCCGGCGTGTGGGGGACACTGAAGCTTTCTTT. Amino acid sequence: CASSRRVGDTEAFF.